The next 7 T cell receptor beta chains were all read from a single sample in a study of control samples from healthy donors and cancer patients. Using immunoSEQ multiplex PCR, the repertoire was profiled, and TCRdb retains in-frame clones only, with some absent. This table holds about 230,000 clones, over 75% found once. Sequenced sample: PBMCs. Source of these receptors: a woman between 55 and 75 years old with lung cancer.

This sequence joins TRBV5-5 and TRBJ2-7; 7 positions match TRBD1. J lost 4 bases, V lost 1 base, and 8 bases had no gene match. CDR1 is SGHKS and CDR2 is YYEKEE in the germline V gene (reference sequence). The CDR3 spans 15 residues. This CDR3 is CASSLTGDPVYEQYF. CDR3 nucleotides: TGTGCCAGCAGCTTGACAGGGGACCCCGTATACGAGCAGTACTTC. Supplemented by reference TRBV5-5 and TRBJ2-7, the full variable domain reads DAGVTQSPTHLIKTRGQQVTLRCSPISGHKSVSWYQQVLGQGPQFIFQYYEKEERGRGNFPDRFSARQFPNYSSELNVNALLLGDSALYLCASSLTGDPVYEQYFGPGTRLTVT.

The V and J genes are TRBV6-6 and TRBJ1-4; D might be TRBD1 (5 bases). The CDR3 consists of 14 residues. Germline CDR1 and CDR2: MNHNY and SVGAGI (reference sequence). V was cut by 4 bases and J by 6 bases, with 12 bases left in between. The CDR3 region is CASSSGGFDEKLFF. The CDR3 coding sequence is TGTGCCAGCAGTTCCGGGGGGTTTGATGAAAAACTGTTTTTT.

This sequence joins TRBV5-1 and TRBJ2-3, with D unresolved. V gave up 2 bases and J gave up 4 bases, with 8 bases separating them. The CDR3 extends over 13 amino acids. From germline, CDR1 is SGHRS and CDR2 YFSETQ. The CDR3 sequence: CASSFWRPDTQYF. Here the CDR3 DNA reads TGCGCCAGCAGCTTTTGGCGTCCAGATACGCAGTATTTT.

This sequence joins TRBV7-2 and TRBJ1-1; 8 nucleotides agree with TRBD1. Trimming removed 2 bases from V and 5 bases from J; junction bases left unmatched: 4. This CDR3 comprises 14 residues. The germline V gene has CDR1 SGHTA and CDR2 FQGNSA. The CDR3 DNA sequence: TGTGCCAGCAGCTTACAGGGGGCCAGGACTGAAGCTTTCTTT. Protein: CASSLQGARTEAFF.

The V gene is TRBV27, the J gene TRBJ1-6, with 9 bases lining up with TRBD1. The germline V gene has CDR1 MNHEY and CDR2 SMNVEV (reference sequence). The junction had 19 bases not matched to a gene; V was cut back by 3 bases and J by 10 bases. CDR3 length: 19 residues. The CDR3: CASSFRGQGGPWEVSPLHF. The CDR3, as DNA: TGTGCCAGCAGTTTTAGGGGACAGGGTGGCCCTTGGGAGGTCTCACCCCTCCACTTT.

CDR3 sequence reads: CASSRTPPSTDTQYF. The DNA for the CDR3 is TGTGCCAGCAGCCGGACTCCTCCTAGCACAGATACGCAGTATTTT. The rearrangement uses TRBV6-5 and TRBJ2-3; weak D call: TRBD2 (5 bases). The CDR3 is 15 residues long. CDR1 and CDR2 from the germline V gene are MNHEY and SVGAGI. V lost 6 bases and J 0 bases, leaving 13 bases between the germline ends.

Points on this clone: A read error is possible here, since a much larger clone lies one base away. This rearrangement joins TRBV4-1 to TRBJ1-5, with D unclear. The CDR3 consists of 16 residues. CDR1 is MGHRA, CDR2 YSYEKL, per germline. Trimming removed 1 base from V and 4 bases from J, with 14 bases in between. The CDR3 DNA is TGCGCCAGCAGCCAAGGATGGGTAGGGTTTAATCAGCCCCAGCATTTT. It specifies CASSQGWVGFNQPQHF.